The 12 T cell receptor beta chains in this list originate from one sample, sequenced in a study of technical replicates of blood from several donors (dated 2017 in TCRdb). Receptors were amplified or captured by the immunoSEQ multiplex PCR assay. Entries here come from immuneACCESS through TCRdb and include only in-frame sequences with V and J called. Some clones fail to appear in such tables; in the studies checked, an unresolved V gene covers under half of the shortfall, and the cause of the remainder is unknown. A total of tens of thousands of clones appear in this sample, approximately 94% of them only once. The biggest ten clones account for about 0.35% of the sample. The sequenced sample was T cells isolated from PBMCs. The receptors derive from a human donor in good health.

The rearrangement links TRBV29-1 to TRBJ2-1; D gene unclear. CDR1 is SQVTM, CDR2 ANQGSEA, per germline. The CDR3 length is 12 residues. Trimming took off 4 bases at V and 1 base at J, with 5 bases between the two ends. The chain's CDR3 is CSVAGSYNEQFF. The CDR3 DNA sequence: TGCAGCGTTGCCGGGTCCTACAATGAGCAGTTCTTC.

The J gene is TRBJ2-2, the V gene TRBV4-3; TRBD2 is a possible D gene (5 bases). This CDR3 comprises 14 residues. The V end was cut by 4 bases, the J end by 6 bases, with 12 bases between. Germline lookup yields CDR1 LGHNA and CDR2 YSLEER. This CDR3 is CASSREGYPGELFF. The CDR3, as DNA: TGCGCCAGCAGCCGTGAGGGTTACCCCGGGGAGCTGTTTTTT.

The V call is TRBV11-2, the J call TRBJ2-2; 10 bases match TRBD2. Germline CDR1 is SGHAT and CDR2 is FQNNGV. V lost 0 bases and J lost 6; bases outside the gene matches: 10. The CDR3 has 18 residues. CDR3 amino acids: CASSLEGPSGSPAGELFF. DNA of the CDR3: TGTGCCAGCAGCTTAGAAGGTCCTAGCGGGAGTCCCGCCGGGGAGCTGTTTTTT.

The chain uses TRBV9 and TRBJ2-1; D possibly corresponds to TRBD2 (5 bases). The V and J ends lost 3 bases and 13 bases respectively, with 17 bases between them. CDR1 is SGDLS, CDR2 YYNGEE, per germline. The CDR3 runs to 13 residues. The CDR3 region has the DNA TGTGCCAGCAGCGCACGGGATCTTCAATTCCAGTTCTTC. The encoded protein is CASSARDLQFQFF. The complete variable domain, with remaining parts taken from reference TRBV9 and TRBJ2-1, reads DSGVTQTPKHLITATGQRVTLRCSPRSGDLSVYWYQQSLDQGLQFLIQYYNGEERAKGNILERFSAQQFPDLHSELNLSSLELGDSALYFCASSARDLQFQFFGPGTRLTVL.

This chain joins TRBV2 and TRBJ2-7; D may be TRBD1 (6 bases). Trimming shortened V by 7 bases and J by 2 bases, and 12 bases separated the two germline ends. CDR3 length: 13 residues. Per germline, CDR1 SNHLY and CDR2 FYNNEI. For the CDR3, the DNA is TGTGCCAGCACCACGGACAGTGCCTACGAGCAGTACTTC. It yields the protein CASTTDSAYEQYF.

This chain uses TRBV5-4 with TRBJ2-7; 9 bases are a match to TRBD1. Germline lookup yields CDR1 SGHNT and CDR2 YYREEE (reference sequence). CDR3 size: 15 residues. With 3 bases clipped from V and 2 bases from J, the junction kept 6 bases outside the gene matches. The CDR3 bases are TGTGCCAGCAGCTCAACCGGGACAGGGACCTACGAGCAGTACTTC. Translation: CASSSTGTGTYEQYF.

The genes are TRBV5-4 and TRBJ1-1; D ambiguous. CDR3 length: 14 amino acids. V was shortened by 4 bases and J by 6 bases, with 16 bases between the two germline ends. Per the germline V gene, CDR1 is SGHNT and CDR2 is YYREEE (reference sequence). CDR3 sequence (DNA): TGTGCCAGCAGCCGCGACCAGGCGATGGCTGAAGCTTTCTTT. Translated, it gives CASSRDQAMAEAFF. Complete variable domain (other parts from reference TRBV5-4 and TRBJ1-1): ETGVTQSPTHLIKTRGQQVTLRCSSQSGHNTVSWYQQALGQGPQFIFQYYREEENGRGNFPPRFSGLQFPNYSSELNVNALELDDSALYLCASSRDQAMAEAFFGQGTRLTVV.

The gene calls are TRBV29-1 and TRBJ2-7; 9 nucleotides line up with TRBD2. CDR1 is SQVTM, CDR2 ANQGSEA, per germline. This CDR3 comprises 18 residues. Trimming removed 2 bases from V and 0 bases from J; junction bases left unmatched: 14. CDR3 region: CSVETRPSGTLSSYEQYF. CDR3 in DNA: TGCAGCGTTGAAACTAGGCCTAGCGGGACCCTAAGCTCCTACGAGCAGTACTTC.

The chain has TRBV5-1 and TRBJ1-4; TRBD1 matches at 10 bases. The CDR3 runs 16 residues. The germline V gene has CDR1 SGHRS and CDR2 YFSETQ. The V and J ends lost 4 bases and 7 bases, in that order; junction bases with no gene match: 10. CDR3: CASSVTGTGVREKLFF. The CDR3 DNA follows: TGCGCCAGCAGCGTTACCGGGACAGGGGTTCGTGAAAAACTGTTTTTT. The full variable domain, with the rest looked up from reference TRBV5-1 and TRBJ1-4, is KAGVTQTPRYLIKTRGQQVTLSCSPISGHRSVSWYQQTPGQGLQFLFEYFSETQRNKGNFPGRFSGRQFSNSRSEMNVSTLELGDSALYLCASSVTGTGVREKLFFGSGTQLSVL.

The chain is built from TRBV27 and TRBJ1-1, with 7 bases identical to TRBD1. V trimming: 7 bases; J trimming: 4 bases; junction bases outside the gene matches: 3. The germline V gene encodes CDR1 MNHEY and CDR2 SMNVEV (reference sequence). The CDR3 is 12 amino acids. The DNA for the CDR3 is TGTGCCAGCAAGGCAGGGGGCACTGAAGCTTTCTTT. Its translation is CASKAGGTEAFF.

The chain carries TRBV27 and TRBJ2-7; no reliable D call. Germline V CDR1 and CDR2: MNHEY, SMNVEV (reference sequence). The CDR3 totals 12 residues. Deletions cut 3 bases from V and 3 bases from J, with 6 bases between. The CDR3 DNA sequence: TGTGCCAGCAGTTTGCGTGGCTACGAGCAGTACTTC. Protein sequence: CASSLRGYEQYF.

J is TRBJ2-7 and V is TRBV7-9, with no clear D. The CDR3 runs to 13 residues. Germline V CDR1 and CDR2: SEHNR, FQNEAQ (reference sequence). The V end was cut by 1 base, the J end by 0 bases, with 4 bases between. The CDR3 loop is CASSLDSSYEQYF. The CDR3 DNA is TGTGCCAGCAGCTTAGACAGCTCCTACGAGCAGTACTTC.